A single T cell receptor (beta chain) is shown here with its context. With 60 Vbeta and 13 Jbeta primers, the PCR was carried out. Assay used: immunoSEQ multiplex PCR; TCRdb lists only in-frame clones, some missing. The sample totals 20,000 to 25,000 clones; its top ten clones hold approximately 15%. The CDR3 is made up of 13 amino acids. V lost 2 bases and J lost 10, with 11 bases in between. Germline-derived CDR1 and CDR2 are LGHNA and YSLEER. The data belong to a study of cytomegalovirus exposure and HLA in healthy donors. This sequence originates from a male donor in good health and CMV-seropositive. Sequenced input: PBMCs. The genes are TRBV4-3 and TRBJ2-2, with D unclear. The CDR3 loop is CASSQSRGLELFF. In nucleotides, the CDR3 is TGCGCCAGCAGCCAATCCCGCGGCCTGGAGCTGTTTTTT.